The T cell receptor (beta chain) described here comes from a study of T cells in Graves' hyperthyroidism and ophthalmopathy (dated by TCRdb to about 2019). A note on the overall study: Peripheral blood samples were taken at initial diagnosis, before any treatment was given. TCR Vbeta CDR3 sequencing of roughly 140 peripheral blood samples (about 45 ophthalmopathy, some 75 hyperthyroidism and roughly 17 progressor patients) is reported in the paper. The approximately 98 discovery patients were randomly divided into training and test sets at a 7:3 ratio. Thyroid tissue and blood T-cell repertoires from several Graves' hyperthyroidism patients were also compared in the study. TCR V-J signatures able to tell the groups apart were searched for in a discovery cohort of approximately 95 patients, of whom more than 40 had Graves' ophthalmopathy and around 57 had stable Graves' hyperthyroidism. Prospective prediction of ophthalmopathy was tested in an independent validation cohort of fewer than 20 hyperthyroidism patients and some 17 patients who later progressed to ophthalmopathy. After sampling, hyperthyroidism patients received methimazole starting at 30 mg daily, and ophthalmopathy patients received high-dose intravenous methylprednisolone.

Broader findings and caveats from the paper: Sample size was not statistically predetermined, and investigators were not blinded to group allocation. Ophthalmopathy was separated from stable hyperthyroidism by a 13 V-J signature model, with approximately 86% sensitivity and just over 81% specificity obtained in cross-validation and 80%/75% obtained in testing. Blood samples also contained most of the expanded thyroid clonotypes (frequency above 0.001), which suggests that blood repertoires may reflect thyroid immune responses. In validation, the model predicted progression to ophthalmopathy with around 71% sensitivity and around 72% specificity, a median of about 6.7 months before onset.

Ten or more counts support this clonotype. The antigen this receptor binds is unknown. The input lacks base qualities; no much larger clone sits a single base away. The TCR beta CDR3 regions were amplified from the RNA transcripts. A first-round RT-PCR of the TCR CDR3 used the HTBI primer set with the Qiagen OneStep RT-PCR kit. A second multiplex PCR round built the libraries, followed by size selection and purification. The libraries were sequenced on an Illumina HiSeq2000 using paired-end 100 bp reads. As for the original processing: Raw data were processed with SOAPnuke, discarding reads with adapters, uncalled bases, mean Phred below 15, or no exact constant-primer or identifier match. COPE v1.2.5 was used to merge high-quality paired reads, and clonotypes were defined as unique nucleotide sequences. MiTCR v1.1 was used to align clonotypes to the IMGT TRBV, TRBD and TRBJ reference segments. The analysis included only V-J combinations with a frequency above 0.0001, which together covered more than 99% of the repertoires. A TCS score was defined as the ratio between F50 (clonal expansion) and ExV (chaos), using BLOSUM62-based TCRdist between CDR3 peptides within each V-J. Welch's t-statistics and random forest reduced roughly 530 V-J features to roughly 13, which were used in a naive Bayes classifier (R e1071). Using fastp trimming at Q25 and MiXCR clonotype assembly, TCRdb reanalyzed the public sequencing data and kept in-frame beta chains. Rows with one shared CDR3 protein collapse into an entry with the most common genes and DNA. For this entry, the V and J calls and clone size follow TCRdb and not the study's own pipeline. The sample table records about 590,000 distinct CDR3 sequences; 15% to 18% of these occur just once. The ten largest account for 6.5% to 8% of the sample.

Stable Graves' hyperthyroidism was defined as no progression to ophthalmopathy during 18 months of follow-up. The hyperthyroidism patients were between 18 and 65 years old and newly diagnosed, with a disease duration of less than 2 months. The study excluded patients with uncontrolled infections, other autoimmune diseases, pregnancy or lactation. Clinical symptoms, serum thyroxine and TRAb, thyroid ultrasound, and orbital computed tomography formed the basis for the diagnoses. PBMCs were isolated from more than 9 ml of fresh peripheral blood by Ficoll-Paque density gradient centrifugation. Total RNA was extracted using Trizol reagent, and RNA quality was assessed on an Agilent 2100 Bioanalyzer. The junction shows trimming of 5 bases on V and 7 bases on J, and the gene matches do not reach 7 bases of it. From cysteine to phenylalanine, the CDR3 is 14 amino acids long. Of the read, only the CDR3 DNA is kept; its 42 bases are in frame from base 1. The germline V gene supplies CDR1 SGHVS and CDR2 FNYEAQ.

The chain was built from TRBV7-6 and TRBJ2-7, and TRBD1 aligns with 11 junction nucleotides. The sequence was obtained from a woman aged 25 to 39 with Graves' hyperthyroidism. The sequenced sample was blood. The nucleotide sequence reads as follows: TGTGCCAGCAGCCACGGACAGGGGGCGGATGAGCAGTACTTC. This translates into CASSHGQGADEQYF. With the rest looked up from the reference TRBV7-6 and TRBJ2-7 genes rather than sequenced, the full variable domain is GAGVSQSPRYKVTKRGQDVALRCDPISGHVSLYWYRQALGQGPEFLTYFNYEAQQDKSGLPNDRFSAERPEGSISTLTIQRTEQRDSAMYRCASSHGQGADEQYFGPGTRLTVT.